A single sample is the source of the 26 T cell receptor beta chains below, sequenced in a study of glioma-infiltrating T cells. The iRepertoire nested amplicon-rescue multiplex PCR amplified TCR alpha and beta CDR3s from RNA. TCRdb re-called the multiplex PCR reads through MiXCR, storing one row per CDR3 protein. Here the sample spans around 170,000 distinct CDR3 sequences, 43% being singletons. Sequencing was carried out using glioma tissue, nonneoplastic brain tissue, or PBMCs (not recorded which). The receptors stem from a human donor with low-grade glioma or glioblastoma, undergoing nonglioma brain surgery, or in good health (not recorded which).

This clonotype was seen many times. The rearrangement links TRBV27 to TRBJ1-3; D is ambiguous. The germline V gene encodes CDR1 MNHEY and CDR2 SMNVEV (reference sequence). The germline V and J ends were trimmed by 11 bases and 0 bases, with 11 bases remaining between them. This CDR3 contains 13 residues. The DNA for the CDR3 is TGTGCCGCAGCTAGCCGCTCTGGAAACACCATATATTTT. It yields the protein CAAASRSGNTIYF.

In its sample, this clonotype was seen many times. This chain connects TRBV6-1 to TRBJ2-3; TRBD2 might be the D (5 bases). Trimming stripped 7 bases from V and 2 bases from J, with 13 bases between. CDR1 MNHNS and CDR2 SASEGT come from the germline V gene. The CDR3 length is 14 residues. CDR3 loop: CASKVGGHTDTQYF. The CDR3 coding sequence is TGTGCCAGCAAAGTGGGCGGGCACACAGATACGCAGTATTTT.

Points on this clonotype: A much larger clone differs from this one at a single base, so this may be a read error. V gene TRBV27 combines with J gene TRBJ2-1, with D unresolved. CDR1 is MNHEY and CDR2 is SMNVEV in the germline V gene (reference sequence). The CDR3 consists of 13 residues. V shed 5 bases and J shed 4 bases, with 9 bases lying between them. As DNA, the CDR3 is TGTGCCAGCAGTAGGCAGGCGTACAATGAGCAGTTCTTC. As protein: CASSRQAYNEQFF.

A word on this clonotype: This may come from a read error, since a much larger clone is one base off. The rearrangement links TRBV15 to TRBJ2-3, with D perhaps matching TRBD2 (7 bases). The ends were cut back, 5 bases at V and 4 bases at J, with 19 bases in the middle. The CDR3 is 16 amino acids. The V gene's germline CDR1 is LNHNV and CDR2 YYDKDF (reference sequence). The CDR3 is CATSGMGGGSADTQYF. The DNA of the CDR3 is TGTGCCACCAGCGGCATGGGGGGCGGGAGCGCAGATACGCAGTATTTT. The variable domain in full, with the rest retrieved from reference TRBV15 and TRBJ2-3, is DAMVIQNPRYQVTQFGKPVTLSCSQTLNHNVMYWYQQKSSQAPKLLFHYYDKDFNNEADTPDNFQSRRPNTSFCFLDIRSPGLGDTAMYLCATSGMGGGSADTQYFGPGTRLTVL.

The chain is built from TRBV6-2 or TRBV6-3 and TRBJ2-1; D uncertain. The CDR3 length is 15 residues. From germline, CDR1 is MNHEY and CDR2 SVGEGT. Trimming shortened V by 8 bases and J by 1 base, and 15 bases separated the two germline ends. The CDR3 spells CASGVGWASYNEQFF. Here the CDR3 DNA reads TGTGCCAGCGGTGTAGGGTGGGCTTCCTACAATGAGCAGTTCTTC.

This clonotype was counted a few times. The CDR3 reads CASSRYPGIQPPTGNTIYF. The CDR3 coding sequence is TGTGCCAGCAGTCGCTACCCCGGGATTCAGCCACCCACTGGAAACACCATATATTTT. This rearrangement joins TRBV7-9 to TRBJ1-3; D is unresolved. Per the germline V gene, CDR1 is SEHNR and CDR2 is FQNEAQ (reference sequence). V gave up 6 bases and J gave up 2 bases, with 26 bases separating them. This CDR3 is 19 amino acids long.

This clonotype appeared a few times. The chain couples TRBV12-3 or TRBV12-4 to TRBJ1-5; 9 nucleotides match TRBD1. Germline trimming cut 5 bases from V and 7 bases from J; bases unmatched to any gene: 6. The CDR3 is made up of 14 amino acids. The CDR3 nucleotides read TGTGCCAGCAGTACACAGGGGGCCGGGCAGCCCCAGCATTTT. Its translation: CASSTQGAGQPQHF.

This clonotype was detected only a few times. The CDR3 DNA follows: TGTGCCAGCAGGGAACAGGGTCTTAGCTCCTACGAGCAGTACTTC. Its protein is CASREQGLSSYEQYF. This rearrangement joins TRBV28 to TRBJ2-7; TRBD1 is a possible D gene (6 bases). Per germline, CDR1 MDHEN and CDR2 SYDVKM. V was shortened by 6 bases and J by 0 bases, with 15 bases between the two germline ends. The length of the CDR3 is 15 residues.

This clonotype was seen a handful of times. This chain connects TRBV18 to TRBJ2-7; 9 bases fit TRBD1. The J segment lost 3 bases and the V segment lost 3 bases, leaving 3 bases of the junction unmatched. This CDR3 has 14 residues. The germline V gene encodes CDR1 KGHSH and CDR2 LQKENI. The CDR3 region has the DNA TGTGCCAGCTCACCCGGGACAGGGATCTACGAGCAGTACTTC. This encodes CASSPGTGIYEQYF.

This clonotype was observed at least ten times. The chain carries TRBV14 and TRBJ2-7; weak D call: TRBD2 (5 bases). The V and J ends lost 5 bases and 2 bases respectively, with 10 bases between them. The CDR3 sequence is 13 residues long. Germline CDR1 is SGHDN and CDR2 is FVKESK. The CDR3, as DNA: TGTGCCAGCAGCACCGGACTTCCCTACGAGCAGTACTTC. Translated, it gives CASSTGLPYEQYF.

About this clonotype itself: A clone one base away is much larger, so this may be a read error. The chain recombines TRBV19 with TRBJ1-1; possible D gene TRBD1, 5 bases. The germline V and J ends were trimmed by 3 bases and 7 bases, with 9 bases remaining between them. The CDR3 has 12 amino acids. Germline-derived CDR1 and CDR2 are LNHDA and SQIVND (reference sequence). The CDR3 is CASSIMGGEAFF. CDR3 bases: TGTGCCAGTAGTATTATGGGGGGTGAAGCTTTCTTT. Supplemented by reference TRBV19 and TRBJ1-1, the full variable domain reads DGGITQSPKYLFRKEGQNVTLSCEQNLNHDAMYWYRQDPGQGLRLIYYSQIVNDFQKGDIAEGYSVSREKKESFPLTVTSAQKNPTAFYLCASSIMGGEAFFGQGTRLTVV.

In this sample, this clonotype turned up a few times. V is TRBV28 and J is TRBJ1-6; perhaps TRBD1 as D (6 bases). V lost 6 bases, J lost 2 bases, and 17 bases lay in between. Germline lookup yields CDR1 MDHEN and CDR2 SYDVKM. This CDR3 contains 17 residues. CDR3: CASSQRMGGAYNSPLHF. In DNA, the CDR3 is TGTGCCAGCAGCCAAAGGATGGGGGGCGCCTATAATTCACCCCTCCACTTT.

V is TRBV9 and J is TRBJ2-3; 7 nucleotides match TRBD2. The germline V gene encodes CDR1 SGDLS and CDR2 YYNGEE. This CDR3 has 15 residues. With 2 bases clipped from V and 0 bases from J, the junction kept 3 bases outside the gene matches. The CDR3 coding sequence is TGTGCCAGCAGCGTCCAAGCGGGAAGCACAGATACGCAGTATTTT. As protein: CASSVQAGSTDTQYF.

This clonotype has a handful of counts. CDR3 protein: CASSQYRGSEQYF. Written as DNA, the CDR3 is TGTGCCAGCAGCCAGTACAGGGGGAGCGAGCAGTACTTC. V is TRBV3-1 and J is TRBJ2-7, with TRBD1 identical over 8 bases. The CDR3 loop spans 13 amino acids. Germline V lookup: CDR1 LGHDT, CDR2 YNNKEL (reference sequence). V was pared by 3 bases and J by 6 bases, with 4 bases of the junction left unmatched.

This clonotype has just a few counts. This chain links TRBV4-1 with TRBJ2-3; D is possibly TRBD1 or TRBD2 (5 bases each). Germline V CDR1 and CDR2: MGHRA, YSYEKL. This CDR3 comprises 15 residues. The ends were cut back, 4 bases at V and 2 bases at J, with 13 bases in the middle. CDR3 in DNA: TGCGCCAGCAGCCTCAGGGACCTTGACACAGATACGCAGTATTTT. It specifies CASSLRDLDTDTQYF.

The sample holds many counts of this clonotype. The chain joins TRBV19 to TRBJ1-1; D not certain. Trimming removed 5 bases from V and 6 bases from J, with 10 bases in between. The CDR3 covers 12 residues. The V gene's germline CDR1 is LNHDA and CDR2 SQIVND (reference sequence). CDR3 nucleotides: TGTGCCAGTAGTCTTGGAGGCGCTGAAGCTTTCTTT. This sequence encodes CASSLGGAEAFF.

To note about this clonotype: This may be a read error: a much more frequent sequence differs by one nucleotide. The CDR3 reads CASRRSRSGYSYEQYF. In DNA, the CDR3 is TGTGCCAGCAGACGATCCCGCAGTGGATACTCCTACGAGCAGTACTTC. The chain joins TRBV28 to TRBJ2-7; D gene ambiguous. Germline values: CDR1 MDHEN, CDR2 SYDVKM. Trimming removed 6 bases at V and 0 bases at J, with 18 bases between. The CDR3 length is 16 residues.

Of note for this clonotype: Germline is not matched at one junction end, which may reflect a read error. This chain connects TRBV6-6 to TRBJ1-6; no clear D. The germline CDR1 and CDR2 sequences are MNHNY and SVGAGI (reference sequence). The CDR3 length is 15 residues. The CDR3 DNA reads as TGTGCCAGCAGAGCAATTCCGATGGTATTCTCACCCCTGCACTTT. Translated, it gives CASRAIPMVFSPLHF.

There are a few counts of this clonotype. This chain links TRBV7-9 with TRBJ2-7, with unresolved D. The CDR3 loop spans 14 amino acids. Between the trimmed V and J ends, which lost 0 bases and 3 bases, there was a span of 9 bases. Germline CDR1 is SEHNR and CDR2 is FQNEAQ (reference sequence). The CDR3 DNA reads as TGTGCCAGCAGCTTAGCCCCCCAGGACTACGAGCAGTACTTC. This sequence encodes CASSLAPQDYEQYF.

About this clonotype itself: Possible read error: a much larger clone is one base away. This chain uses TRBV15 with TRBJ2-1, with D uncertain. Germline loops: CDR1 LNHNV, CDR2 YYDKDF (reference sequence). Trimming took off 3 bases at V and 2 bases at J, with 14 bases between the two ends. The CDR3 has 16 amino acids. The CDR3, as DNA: TGTGCCACCAGCAGCAGCCTTAGCTGGACCTACAATGAGCAGTTCTTC. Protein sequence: CATSSSLSWTYNEQFF.

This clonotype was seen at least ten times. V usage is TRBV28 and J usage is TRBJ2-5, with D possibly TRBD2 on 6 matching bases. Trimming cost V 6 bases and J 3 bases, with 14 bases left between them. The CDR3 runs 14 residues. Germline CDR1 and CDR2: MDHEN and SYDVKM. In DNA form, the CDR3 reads TGTGCCAGCAGCCCCGCCGGACTAAAAGAGACCCAGTACTTC. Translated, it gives CASSPAGLKETQYF. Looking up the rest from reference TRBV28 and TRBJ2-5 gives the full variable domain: DVKVTQSSRYLVKRTGEKVFLECVQDMDHENMFWYRQDPGLGLRLIYFSYDVKMKEKGDIPEGYSVSREKKERFSLILESASTNQTSMYLCASSPAGLKETQYFGPGTRLLVL.

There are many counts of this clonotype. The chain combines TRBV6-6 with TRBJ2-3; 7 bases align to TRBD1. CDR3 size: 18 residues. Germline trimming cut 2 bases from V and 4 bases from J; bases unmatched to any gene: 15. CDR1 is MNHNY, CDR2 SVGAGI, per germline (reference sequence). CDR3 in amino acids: CASSYPLQGKGVADTQYF. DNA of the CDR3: TGTGCCAGCAGTTACCCGCTACAGGGGAAAGGAGTAGCAGATACGCAGTATTTT.

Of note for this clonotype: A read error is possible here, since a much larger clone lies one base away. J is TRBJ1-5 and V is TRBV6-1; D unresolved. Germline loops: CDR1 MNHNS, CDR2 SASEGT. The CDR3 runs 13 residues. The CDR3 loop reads CAISDGISPAEHF. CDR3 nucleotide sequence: TGTGCCATCAGTGATGGGATAAGTCCAGCCGAGCATTTT.

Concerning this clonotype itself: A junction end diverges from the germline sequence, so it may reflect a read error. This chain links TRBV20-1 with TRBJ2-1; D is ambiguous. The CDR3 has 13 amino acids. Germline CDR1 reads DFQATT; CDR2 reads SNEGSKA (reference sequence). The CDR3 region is CSAPTLLGNEEFF. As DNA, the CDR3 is TGCAGTGCACCCACACTCCTAGGAAATGAGGAGTTCTTC.

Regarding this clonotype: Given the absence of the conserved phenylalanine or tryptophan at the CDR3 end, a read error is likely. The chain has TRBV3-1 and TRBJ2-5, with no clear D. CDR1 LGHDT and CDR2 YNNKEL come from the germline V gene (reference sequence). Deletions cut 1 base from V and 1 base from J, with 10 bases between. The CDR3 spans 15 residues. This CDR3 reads CASSQVGLRQETQYI. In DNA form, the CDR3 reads TGTGCCAGCAGCCAAGTCGGGCTGCGCCAAGAGACCCAGTACATC.

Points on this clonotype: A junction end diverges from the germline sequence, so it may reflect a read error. The CDR3 nucleotides read TGCGCCAGCAGCCCGGGAGACAGGAGATTGAACACTAAAGCTCTCTTT. Its translation: CASSPGDRRLNTKALF. V usage is TRBV4-1 and J usage is TRBJ1-1; maybe TRBD1 (6 bases). CDR1 and CDR2 from the germline V gene are MGHRA and YSYEKL. The CDR3 extends over 16 amino acids.